The entry below gives a single T cell receptor (beta chain) sequence along with its context. Cohort allocation depended upon clinical history that participants reported. Two consecutive negative NP/OP PCR tests, clearance, or resolved symptoms defined Cohort 3 recovery. This entry belongs to a study of blood T cell repertoires in COVID-19. Across the study: From T cells, B-cell-depleted T cells, or PBMCs came the material, which was cDNA or gDNA.

Here immunoSEQ multiplex PCR was the method, and the copy in TCRdb shows in-frame clones only, minus some. The data show roughly 200,000 clones, 80% to 90% seen once. The CDR3 loop spans 17 amino acids. V lost 1 base and J lost 0, with 16 bases in between. The germline V gene has CDR1 SGHVS and CDR2 FNYEAQ. The sequence was obtained from a man aged 35 to 55 who had recovered from COVID-19. The chain links TRBV7-6 to TRBJ2-7; perhaps TRBD2 as D (7 bases). Source material: PBMCs or T cells enriched from blood (not recorded which). The chain's CDR3 is CASSLGGGGIFSYEQYF. The CDR3 DNA follows: TGTGCCAGCAGCTTAGGAGGCGGGGGCATCTTCTCCTACGAGCAGTACTTC.